This T cell receptor (beta chain) is from a study of blood T cells in healthy people across ages. In germline, CDR1 is SGHTA, CDR2 FQGNSA. V was shortened by 5 bases and J by 13 bases, with 21 bases between the two germline ends. This CDR3 region has 14 residues. A J-beta primer mix and a sample-barcoded 5' primer were used in a second PCR of roughly 7 to 12 cycles. From the 5' RACE reads, TCRdb called clonotypes with MiXCR, one entry per CDR3 protein. The sample contains around 790,000 distinct CDR3 sequences, under 45% of which appear only once. This clonotype was counted between two and nine times.

V usage is TRBV7-2 and J usage is TRBJ2-4; D is tentatively TRBD1 or TRBD2 (5 bases each). This receptor was identified in a man in his 60s in good health. The sequenced material came from blood. CDR3 sequence: CASSGTVGVSEQYF. CDR3 DNA: TGTGCCAGCAGCGGAACCGTGGGGGTTTCGGAGCAGTACTTC.